These T cell receptor beta chains were read from a single sample in a study of T-cell memory formation after mild COVID-19. One entry per CDR3 protein results from TCRdb running MiXCR on the 5' RACE reads. This repertoire shows 250,000 to 300,000 distinct CDR3 sequences, under 20% found once; its top ten account for about a fifth. The sequencing sample was made of PBMCs or a T cell subset sorted from them (not recorded which). All receptors come from a man aged 18 to 29 who had mild COVID-19 (a few samples of this study predate the infection). Cell type and time point are not known. The CDR3 runs from the conserved cysteine through the conserved F or W. D genes are given only for firm matches. Some rows have no size entry. The others give once, few or many, or a class for an expanded clone.

abundance	v_gene	j_gene	d_gene	CDR3aa	CDR3nt
many	TRBV11-3	TRBJ2-4	TRBD2	CASSGPLAGGIYF	TGTGCCAGCAGCGGGCCGCTAGCGGGGGGCATATACTTC
few	TRBV28	TRBJ1-5	NA	CASSLEWNQPQHF	TGTGCCAGCAGTTTAGAATGGAATCAGCCCCAGCATTTT
few	TRBV6-2/TRBV6-3	TRBJ1-2	NA	CASSYSIADNYGYTF	TGTGCCAGCAGTTACTCGATTGCCGATAACTATGGCTACACCTTC
NA	TRBV6-2/TRBV6-3	TRBJ1-5	TRBD1	CASSRTGQDDSNQPQHF	TGTGCCAGCAGCAGGACGGGACAGGACGATAGCAATCAGCCCCAGCATTTT
few	TRBV29-1	TRBJ2-3	TRBD2	CSVEARQASGGAWDTQYF	TGCAGCGTTGAAGCCCGCCAGGCTAGCGGGGGGGCCTGGGATACGCAGTATTTT
NA	TRBV6-2/TRBV6-3	TRBJ2-3	TRBD2	CASLAGGTDTQYF	TGTGCCAGCCTAGCGGGGGGCACAGATACGCAGTATTTT
many	TRBV7-9	TRBJ2-5	NA	CASSANTGETQYF	TGTGCCAGCAGCGCTAACACTGGAGAGACCCAGTACTTC
NA	TRBV30	TRBJ1-2	NA	CAWSRQYGYTF	TGTGCCTGGAGTAGGCAGTATGGCTACACCTTC
NA	TRBV5-1	TRBJ2-2	NA	CASSLEGETGELFF	TGCGCCAGCAGCTTGGAGGGGGAGACCGGGGAGCTGTTTTTT
many	TRBV10-3	TRBJ2-3	TRBD2	CAISNPAGGQDTQYF	TGTGCCATCAGTAACCCAGCGGGGGGGCAAGATACGCAGTATTTT
NA	TRBV2	TRBJ1-5	NA	CASSESEPQHF	TGTGCCAGCAGTGAATCGGAGCCCCAGCATTTT
NA	TRBV5-5	TRBJ1-1	NA	CASSLAVQGEAFF	TGTGCCAGCAGCTTGGCCGTACAGGGAGAAGCTTTCTTT
NA	TRBV7-9	TRBJ2-1	NA	CASSVVYNEQFF	TGTGCCAGCAGCGTGGTCTACAATGAGCAGTTCTTC
NA	TRBV7-2	TRBJ2-3	NA	CASLGETSTDTQYF	TGTGCCAGCTTGGGAGAGACTAGCACAGATACGCAGTATTTT
NA	TRBV27	TRBJ2-7	TRBD1	CASSSRTGSEQYF	TGTGCCAGCAGTTCCCGGACAGGGAGTGAGCAGTACTTC
NA	TRBV9	TRBJ2-5	TRBD2	CASSLKHASGGFQETQYF	TGTGCCAGCAGCCTCAAACACGCTAGCGGGGGGTTCCAAGAGACCCAGTACTTC
few	TRBV7-2	TRBJ2-5	NA	CASSLSLGPQETQYF	TGTGCCAGCAGCTTATCCCTCGGCCCCCAAGAGACCCAGTACTTC
many	TRBV5-1	TRBJ2-5	NA	CASSLEGGTQYF	TGCGCCAGCAGCTTGGAAGGTGGGACCCAGTACTTC
NA	TRBV12-3/TRBV12-4	TRBJ1-1	NA	CASSLLRGGTEAFF	TGTGCCAGCAGTCTACTACGGGGGGGGACTGAAGCTTTCTTT
few	TRBV27	TRBJ1-5	NA	CASSGAGTYQPQHF	TGTGCCAGTTCCGGGGCAGGGACGTATCAGCCCCAGCATTTT
few	TRBV28	TRBJ2-3	TRBD2	CASRPTGTTTDTQYF	TGTGCCAGCAGACCTACCGGGACTACCACAGATACGCAGTATTTT
few	TRBV20-1	TRBJ2-1	TRBD1	CSASRDRGYNEQFF	TGCAGTGCATCCAGGGACAGGGGCTACAATGAGCAGTTCTTC
few	TRBV9	TRBJ1-5	NA	CASSVVSEPGNAQHF	TGTGCCAGCAGCGTAGTTTCCGAGCCCGGGAATGCCCAGCATTTT
NA	TRBV3-1	TRBJ2-3	TRBD2	CASSHSGTSGTDTQYF	TGTGCCAGCAGTCACTCCGGGACTAGCGGCACAGATACGCAGTATTTT
NA	TRBV12-5	TRBJ1-6	NA	CASGTPRTLHF	TGTGCTAGTGGTACCCCCCGGACCCTCCACTTT
many	TRBV5-1	TRBJ2-1	TRBD1	CASSLGGQGYNEQFF	TGCGCCAGCAGCTTGGGGGGACAGGGATACAATGAGCAGTTCTTC
NA	TRBV7-2	TRBJ2-6	NA	CASSPDSGSGANVLTF	TGTGCCAGCAGCCCGGATTCTGGCTCTGGGGCCAACGTCCTGACTTTC
NA	TRBV11-1	TRBJ2-5	NA	CASSLVSGTQYF	TGTGCCAGCAGCTTAGTTTCTGGGACCCAGTACTTC
few	TRBV29-1	TRBJ2-7	NA	CSVVLRSYEQYF	TGCAGCGTTGTGCTTCGCTCCTACGAGCAGTACTTC
few	TRBV11-2	TRBJ1-1	NA	CASAGAGTMNTEAFF	TGTGCCAGCGCCGGGGCAGGTACCATGAACACTGAAGCTTTCTTT
NA	TRBV6-5	TRBJ1-3	NA	CASSYGGYSGNTIYF	TGTGCCAGCAGTTACGGGGGATACTCTGGAAACACCATATATTTT
NA	TRBV7-9	TRBJ2-3	TRBD2	CASSPRTSGGSDTQYF	TGTGCCAGCAGCCCGCGGACTAGCGGGGGTTCAGATACGCAGTATTTT
many	TRBV29-1	TRBJ1-1	NA	CSVVVLGRAFF	TGCAGCGTTGTCGTACTCGGACGGGCTTTCTTT
few	TRBV7-9	TRBJ2-2	TRBD1	CASSGGQGNTGELFF	TGTGCCAGCAGCGGGGGACAGGGGAACACCGGGGAGCTGTTTTTT
few	TRBV10-3	TRBJ2-2	NA	CAAWGGSRAGELFF	TGTGCCGCCTGGGGGGGCTCCAGGGCCGGGGAGCTGTTTTTT
few	TRBV11-2	TRBJ2-3	NA	CASSPGAGAGYF	TGTGCCAGCAGCCCCGGGGCAGGGGCTGGGTATTTT
few	TRBV20-1	TRBJ1-1	NA	CSAAAGVGTEAFF	TGCAGTGCTGCGGCAGGGGTGGGAACTGAAGCTTTCTTT
NA	TRBV4-2	TRBJ2-3	NA	CASSQEGSASYTDTQYF	TGTGCCAGCAGCCAAGAGGGTAGCGCGAGCTACACAGATACGCAGTATTTT
few	TRBV12-3/TRBV12-4	TRBJ1-1	TRBD1	CASSFRGSSTEAFF	TGTGCCAGCAGTTTCAGGGGGAGTAGCACTGAAGCTTTCTTT
few	TRBV4-3	TRBJ1-2	NA	CASSPVGTPSLGYTF	TGCGCCAGCAGCCCGGTCGGAACCCCAAGCCTTGGCTACACCTTC
few	TRBV12-5	TRBJ1-3	NA	CASGLGGNTIYF	TGTGCTAGTGGGCTGGGTGGAAACACCATATATTTT
few	TRBV28	TRBJ1-1	NA	CASSLPQVEAFF	TGTGCCAGCAGTTTGCCCCAGGTTGAAGCTTTCTTT
NA	TRBV20-1	TRBJ1-2	NA	CSVRRTEGSYTF	TGCAGTGTCAGACGGACAGAGGGTAGCTACACCTTC
few	TRBV5-6	TRBJ2-1	TRBD2	CASSLMTSGGFYNEQFF	TGTGCCAGCAGCTTGATGACTAGCGGGGGATTCTACAATGAGCAGTTCTTC
NA	TRBV6-5	TRBJ1-1	TRBD1	CASSYEGAANTEAFF	TGTGCCAGCAGTTACGAGGGGGCGGCGAACACTGAAGCTTTCTTT
NA	TRBV5-1	TRBJ2-1	NA	CASSFGESLYNEQFF	TGCGCCAGCAGCTTCGGGGAGAGCCTCTACAATGAGCAGTTCTTC
few	TRBV20-1	TRBJ1-1	NA	CSARDGQGRAEAFF	TGCAGTGCTAGAGATGGGCAGGGAAGGGCTGAAGCTTTCTTT
many	TRBV5-1	TRBJ2-3	TRBD1	CASSGDRAADTQYF	TGCGCCAGCAGCGGCGACAGGGCGGCAGATACGCAGTATTTT
NA	TRBV12-3/TRBV12-4	TRBJ1-3	NA	CASSFLILGAGDTIYF	TGTGCCAGCAGTTTCTTGATTCTCGGGGCGGGGGACACCATATATTTT
many	TRBV6-4	TRBJ2-3	NA	CASSEGGGADTQYF	TGTGCCAGCAGTGAAGGAGGGGGGGCAGATACGCAGTATTTT